The 26 T cell receptor beta chains presented below share a single source sample, sequenced in a study of cytomegalovirus exposure and HLA in healthy donors (dated by TCRdb to the late 2010s). Libraries were made using the immunoSEQ multiplex PCR assay. For the multiplex PCR, a mixture combining 60 forward primers for TCR Vbeta segments and 13 reverse primers for TCR Jbeta segments was used. Not all clones reach the TCRdb copy of this immuneACCESS table, which keeps in-frame sequences only. Checked studies attribute under half of the gap to unresolved V genes and leave the rest unexplained. Present in this sample are roughly 80,000 clones, 70% to 75% of which were seen just once. The biggest ten clones account for 6.2% of the sample. The sequencing input was PBMCs. The receptor source for this set is a woman aged 50 to 60 in good health and CMV-seropositive.

The chain uses TRBV6-1 and TRBJ2-3; possible D gene TRBD2, 6 bases. This CDR3 comprises 16 residues. Germline CDR1 MNHNS, CDR2 SASEGT. V gave up 3 bases and J gave up 3 bases, with 16 bases separating them. The CDR3 DNA sequence: TGTGCCAGCAGTGATGGTGGGAGGATTGCGACAGATACGCAGTATTTT. Protein sequence: CASSDGGRIATDTQYF.

This clone was counted a few times. The chain recombines TRBV6-1 with TRBJ2-3, with 7 positions matching TRBD2. This CDR3 has 14 residues. The germline gives CDR1 MNHNS, CDR2 SASEGT. The V segment lost 4 bases and the J segment 3 bases; nucleotides outside the gene matches: 4. As DNA, the CDR3 is TGTGCCAGCAGTGGGGGGGGAGCGACAGATACGCAGTATTTT. Its translation is CASSGGGATDTQYF.

CDR3 residues: CASSPGGGRYNEQFF. CDR3 DNA: TGTGCCAGCAGTCCCGGGGGGGGGCGCTACAATGAGCAGTTCTTC. The rearrangement uses TRBV2 and TRBJ2-1; TRBD2 agrees at 8 bases. This CDR3 is 15 amino acids long. From germline, CDR1 is SNHLY and CDR2 FYNNEI. V lost 5 bases and J lost 3; bases outside the gene matches: 6. Supplemented by reference TRBV2 and TRBJ2-1, the full variable domain reads EPEVTQTPSHQVTQMGQEVILRCVPISNHLYFYWYRQILGQKVEFLVSFYNNEISEKSEIFDDQFSVERPDGSNFTLKIRSTKLEDSAMYFCASSPGGGRYNEQFFGPGTRLTVL.

This chain uses TRBV30 with TRBJ1-2; D unclear. Per the germline V gene, CDR1 is GTSNPN and CDR2 is SVGIG (reference sequence). The CDR3 is made up of 13 amino acids. V lost 3 bases to trimming and J lost 2 bases, with 10 bases between them. The CDR3 region has the DNA TGTGCCTGGAGGGCGAGGGAGAACTATGGCTACACCTTC. Amino acid sequence: CAWRARENYGYTF.

This chain joins TRBV7-3 and TRBJ1-1, with D maybe TRBD1 (6 bases). Germline CDR1 reads SGHTA; CDR2 reads FQGTGA. There are 14 residues in the CDR3. V was clipped by 1 base and J by 4 bases, with 10 bases between them. This chain's CDR3 is CASSLRGRGTEAFF. The CDR3 nucleotides read TGTGCCAGCAGCTTAAGGGGGCGAGGCACTGAAGCTTTCTTT.

This clone was recorded a few times. The gene calls are TRBV6-4 and TRBJ1-2; TRBD1 matches 9 bases. V lost 0 bases and J lost 5; bases outside the gene matches: 1. CDR1 and CDR2 (germline): MRHNA, SNTAGT. The CDR3 has 14 residues. CDR3 in amino acids: CASSDSGTGYGYTF. In DNA, the CDR3 is TGTGCCAGCAGTGACTCCGGGACAGGGTATGGCTACACCTTC.

The rearrangement joins TRBV27 to TRBJ2-1; the D is unclear. CDR3 length: 14 residues. In germline, CDR1 is MNHEY, CDR2 SMNVEV (reference sequence). The V end was cut by 3 bases, the J end by 9 bases, with 15 bases between. CDR3 sequence: CASSFRVQRSEQFF. CDR3 bases: TGTGCCAGCAGTTTCCGGGTCCAAAGGAGTGAGCAGTTCTTC.

The chain carries TRBV6-5 and TRBJ1-5, with 7 bases identical to TRBD1. The CDR3 is 15 residues long. Looked up from germline, CDR1 is MNHEY and CDR2 is SVGAGI. The J segment lost 0 bases and the V segment lost 6 bases, leaving 5 bases of the junction unmatched. The CDR3 region has the DNA TGTGCCAGCAGCGGGACAGCTTATAGCAATCAGCCCCAGCATTTT. As protein: CASSGTAYSNQPQHF.

The chain combines TRBV6-5 with TRBJ1-3, with a tentative D call TRBD1 (6 bases). From germline, CDR1 is MNHEY and CDR2 SVGAGI. This CDR3 contains 15 residues. Trimming cost V 6 bases and J 0 bases, with 12 bases left between them. CDR3 region: CASRAQGLSGNTIYF. The CDR3 nucleotides are TGTGCCAGCAGAGCCCAGGGGCTCTCTGGAAACACCATATATTTT.

This clone was seen only once. The J gene is TRBJ2-7, the V gene TRBV30; 10 nucleotides agree with TRBD2. V shed 2 bases and J 3 bases; nucleotides not matched to a gene: 4. CDR1 and CDR2 (germline): GTSNPN, SVGIG (reference sequence). The CDR3 spans 14 residues. The CDR3 DNA reads as TGTGCCTGGAGTAGAGCGGGAGGGCTCTACGAGCAGTACTTC. This translates into CAWSRAGGLYEQYF.

This clone was counted only a few times. This CDR3 reads CASSTGTGAGELFF. In DNA, the CDR3 is TGTGCCAGCAGTACCGGGACAGGGGCCGGGGAGCTGTTTTTT. The chain is built from TRBV6-5 and TRBJ2-2, with 10 positions matching TRBD1. The V and J ends lost 5 bases and 6 bases, in that order; junction bases with no gene match: 3. In germline, CDR1 is MNHEY, CDR2 SVGAGI. The CDR3 has 14 residues.

CDR3 sequence (DNA): TGTGCCAGCAGCCTAGCCTTCTACGAGCAGTACTTC. Amino acid sequence: CASSLAFYEQYF. The chain joins TRBV11-2 to TRBJ2-7; TRBD2 is a possible D gene (5 bases). Trimming left V 5 bases short and J 3 bases short, with 8 bases between. The CDR3 contains 12 residues. CDR1 is SGHAT, CDR2 FQNNGV, per germline.

This clone was seen more than once but under ten times. The CDR3 is CSVVDPRTEQYF. The CDR3, as DNA: TGCAGCGTTGTTGATCCGCGTACGGAGCAGTACTTC. V usage is TRBV29-1 and J usage is TRBJ2-5, with D unclear. This CDR3 is 12 amino acids long. CDR1 and CDR2 from the germline V gene are SQVTM and ANQGSEA. Trimming removed 4 bases at V and 11 bases at J, with 17 bases between.

V and J are TRBV28 and TRBJ2-7; 8 bases agree with TRBD1. After removal of 3 bases from V and 0 bases from J, the junction contained 7 bases not matched to a gene. The CDR3 is made up of 16 amino acids. Germline V gives CDR1 MDHEN, CDR2 SYDVKM. As DNA, the CDR3 is TGTGCCAGCAGTTTGTTTACGGGACAGGCCTCCTACGAGCAGTACTTC. It codes for CASSLFTGQASYEQYF. Variable domain in full (rest from reference TRBV28 and TRBJ2-7): DVKVTQSSRYLVKRTGEKVFLECVQDMDHENMFWYRQDPGLGLRLIYFSYDVKMKEKGDIPEGYSVSREKKERFSLILESASTNQTSMYLCASSLFTGQASYEQYFGPGTRLTVT.

This clone has only a few counts. V and J are TRBV10-1 and TRBJ2-7; the D gene is possibly TRBD1 (6 bases). Germline V gene lookup returns CDR1 WNHNN and CDR2 SYGVQD (reference sequence). The CDR3 consists of 15 residues. V was shortened by 0 bases and J by 5 bases, with 14 bases between the two germline ends. Written as DNA, the CDR3 is TGCGCCAGCAGTGAGTCGATTTGGGGGCCGGACGAGCAGTACTTC. This codes for CASSESIWGPDEQYF.

V and J are TRBV4-1 and TRBJ1-1; D remains unclear. The V end was cut by 2 bases, the J end by 4 bases, with 17 bases between. Germline assignment: CDR1 MGHRA and CDR2 YSYEKL. The CDR3 loop spans 16 amino acids. The CDR3 loop is CASSQHSFGVLTEAFF. Written as DNA, the CDR3 is TGCGCCAGCAGCCAACACTCTTTCGGGGTCCTCACTGAAGCTTTCTTT.

The rearrangement joins TRBV6-6 to TRBJ1-1; D is ambiguous. V shed 7 bases and J shed 4 bases, with 7 bases lying between them. This CDR3 has 11 amino acids. In germline, CDR1 is MNHNY, CDR2 SVGAGI (reference sequence). CDR3 nucleotides: TGTGCCAGCATCCAGGCCACTGAAGCTTTCTTT. This translates into CASIQATEAFF.

This rearrangement joins TRBV11-3 to TRBJ2-1, with unresolved D. V was pared by 1 base and J by 2 bases, with 9 bases between. Germline CDR1 and CDR2: SGHNT and YENEEA. The CDR3 has 15 amino acids. In nucleotides, the CDR3 is TGTGCCAGCAGCTTAGGGCTTACCACCTACAATGAGCAGTTCTTC. Its protein is CASSLGLTTYNEQFF.

This chain connects TRBV7-8 to TRBJ2-5, with TRBD2 matching 11 bases. Trimming removed 5 bases from V and 5 bases from J; junction bases left unmatched: 4. Germline CDR1 and CDR2: SGHVS and FQNEAQ. This CDR3 contains 14 residues. In nucleotides, the CDR3 is TGTGCCAGCAGCGAACTAGCGGGAGAGGAGACCCAGTACTTC. The encoded protein is CASSELAGEETQYF.

The chain combines TRBV10-1 with TRBJ2-6; a weak D match, TRBD1 (5 bases). Trimming left V 0 bases short and J 2 bases short, with 8 bases between. The germline V gene encodes CDR1 WNHNN and CDR2 SYGVQD (reference sequence). The CDR3 is 16 residues long. This chain's CDR3 is CASSESLGAGANVLTF. In nucleotides, the CDR3 is TGCGCCAGCAGTGAGTCATTAGGGGCTGGGGCCAACGTCCTGACTTTC.

The V and J genes are TRBV6-6 and TRBJ1-2; D remains ambiguous. Per germline, CDR1 MNHNY and CDR2 SVGAGI (reference sequence). This CDR3 is built from 11 residues. Trimming took off 2 bases at V and 8 bases at J, with 6 bases between the two ends. In nucleotides, the CDR3 is TGTGCCAGCAGTTACGATCGGGGCTACACCTTC. The encoded protein is CASSYDRGYTF.

The chain joins TRBV28 to TRBJ2-5, with TRBD1 matching 9 bases. CDR1 is MDHEN, CDR2 SYDVKM, per germline. The CDR3 extends over 15 amino acids. J lost 0 bases, V lost 6 bases, and 5 bases had no gene match. The CDR3 region is CASRGQGTHQETQYF. CDR3 bases: TGTGCCAGCAGGGGACAGGGAACCCACCAAGAGACCCAGTACTTC.

The rearrangement links TRBV6-1 to TRBJ1-4; D is undetermined. CDR1 and CDR2 (germline): MNHNS, SASEGT. V was shortened by 8 bases and J by 2 bases, with 9 bases between the two germline ends. The CDR3 spans 13 residues. The CDR3 sequence: CASSRSTNEKLFF. The CDR3 DNA sequence: TGTGCCAGCTCTCGGTCGACTAATGAAAAACTGTTTTTT.

V and J are TRBV4-2 and TRBJ2-3, with TRBD2 matching 7 bases. The V gene's germline CDR1 is LGHNA and CDR2 YNFKEQ. V shed 4 bases and J 5 bases; nucleotides not matched to a gene: 12. The CDR3 has 16 residues. The CDR3 sequence is CASSRGGSGPGDTQYF. As DNA, the CDR3 is TGTGCCAGCAGCCGGGGAGGTAGCGGGCCCGGAGATACGCAGTATTTT.

The chain links TRBV28 to TRBJ1-1, with D perhaps TRBD1 (5 bases). The CDR3 has 13 amino acids. With 7 bases removed from V and 5 bases from J, the gap between germline ends came to 14 bases. Germline CDR1 MDHEN, CDR2 SYDVKM. CDR3 in amino acids: CASIEEGLTEAFF. Here the CDR3 DNA reads TGTGCCAGCATAGAGGAGGGACTAACTGAAGCTTTCTTT.

This sequence joins TRBV29-1 and TRBJ2-1, with D perhaps matching TRBD1 (6 bases). The germline gives CDR1 SQVTM, CDR2 ANQGSEA. Trimming shortened V by 7 bases and J by 0 bases, and 22 bases separated the two germline ends. The CDR3 consists of 17 residues. The DNA of the CDR3 is TGCAGCGGTGGGCAGGGGTCCTTGTTGAGCTCCTACAATGAGCAGTTCTTC. This encodes CSGGQGSLLSSYNEQFF.